This T cell receptor (beta chain) was retrieved from a study of CD8 T cells in ankylosing spondylitis. The ends lost 5 bases at V and 5 bases at J; junction bases unmatched: 10. The CDR3 loop spans 15 amino acids. Germline CDR1 is SGHAT and CDR2 is FQNNGV. In this sample, this clonotype turned up many times. Its antigen is still unknown. Study findings and constraints: A motif of eight highly homologous TCR beta variants was seen as apparently characteristic of ankylosing spondylitis blood. The disease-linked clones had a CD8+ phenotype and low blood frequencies.

Quantitative 5'-RACE with molecular barcodes generated TCR beta libraries. TCRdb processed the 5' RACE reads anew with MiXCR; each CDR3 protein has one entry. The top ten hold 2% to 3% of the sample, which has about 250,000 distinct CDR3 sequences, over 9.5% seen once. This sequence joins TRBV11-2 and TRBJ2-7, with TRBD2 matching over 9 bases. Sequenced: blood, either unsorted or a sorted T cell fraction (not recorded which). This sequence originates from a male donor with ankylosing spondylitis or in good health (not recorded which). The CDR3 coding sequence is TGTGCCAGCAGCCCAGGGGCGGGAGGGCTCAACGAGCAGTACTTC. Its translation: CASSPGAGGLNEQYF.